The 11 T cell receptor beta chains reported below all come from one sample, sequenced in a study of Ad26.COV2.S vaccination and SARS-CoV-2 variants listed by TCRdb under 2021. Libraries came from the immunoSEQ multiplex PCR assay. TCRdb limited this immuneACCESS table to in-frame rearrangements with V and J called. A share of clones is missing; checked studies link under half to unresolved V genes, and the rest is unexplained. The sample profile shows some 340,000 clones; around four fifths of them were found once. 2.1% of the sample is taken by the ten largest. The sample's treatment or condition label, decoded: some 20 received Ad26.COV2.S at low or high dose, single or two shots; 5 received placebo; per-sample allocation not given. For vaccine and placebo recipients, repertoires were sequenced using samples collected on day 63 after the first injection. The specimen comprised peripheral blood, sampled in a trial of Ad26.COV2.S vaccine versus placebo. The receptors derive from a person aged 18-65 years who received the Ad26.COV2.S COVID-19 vaccine or a placebo.

J is TRBJ2-2 and V is TRBV18, with TRBD1 identical over 8 bases. Germline CDR1 KGHSH, CDR2 LQKENI. V shed 6 bases and J 1 base; nucleotides not matched to a gene: 7. The length of the CDR3 is 16 residues. The CDR3 DNA is TGTGCCAGCTCTCGCGTCGGGACAGGGAACACCGGGGAGCTGTTTTTT. As protein: CASSRVGTGNTGELFF.

This clone was detected only a few times. This chain links TRBV13 with TRBJ2-1; D is possibly TRBD1 (6 bases). V lost 5 bases and J lost 2, with 13 bases in between. Germline assignment: CDR1 PRHDT and CDR2 FYEKMQ (reference sequence). The CDR3 is 15 amino acids. CDR3 in amino acids: CASSPGTGTYNEQFF. DNA of the CDR3: TGTGCCAGCAGCCCTGGAACAGGGACCTACAATGAGCAGTTCTTC.

The chain links TRBV20-1 to TRBJ2-3, with 7 bases aligning to TRBD2. CDR1 is DFQATT and CDR2 is SNEGSKA in the germline V gene (reference sequence). V gave up 3 bases and J gave up 2 bases; unmatched junction bases: 5. This CDR3 contains 14 residues. The CDR3 loop is CSASRRDYTDTQYF. DNA for the CDR3: TGCAGTGCTAGTCGGCGGGACTACACAGATACGCAGTATTTT.

The V and J genes are TRBV5-1 and TRBJ2-1, with TRBD2 matching 7 bases. Germline CDR1 and CDR2: SGHRS and YFSETQ. Trimming took 5 bases from V and 0 from J; bases not matched to a gene: 5. The CDR3 runs 15 residues. The DNA for the CDR3 is TGCGCCAGCAGACTTGGGGGGGACTCCTACAATGAGCAGTTCTTC. Protein: CASRLGGDSYNEQFF.

The genes are TRBV2 and TRBJ1-1; TRBD1 matches at 9 bases. The germline gives CDR1 SNHLY, CDR2 FYNNEI. V shed 7 bases, J shed 3 bases, and the junction held 6 bases outside the gene matches. CDR3 size: 14 residues. CDR3 nucleotide sequence: TGTGCCAGCACTAATGACAGGGGGGACACTGAAGCTTTCTTT. Its translation: CASTNDRGDTEAFF.

V and J are TRBV5-1 and TRBJ2-1; 9 nucleotides agree with TRBD1. Germline CDR1 SGHRS, CDR2 YFSETQ. V lost 5 bases, J lost 7 bases, and 13 bases stayed unmatched. CDR3 length equals 16 residues. The CDR3 DNA is TGCGCCAGCAGGCCAATCCCGGGACAGGGTATGAATGAGCAGTTCTTC. It yields the protein CASRPIPGQGMNEQFF.

This clone came up a few times. V is TRBV11-2 and J is TRBJ1-2; unclear D gene. Germline loops: CDR1 SGHAT, CDR2 FQNNGV. This CDR3 comprises 14 residues. V lost 5 bases and J lost 8, with 18 bases in between. The CDR3 loop reads CASSTSGRMGGYTF. CDR3 bases: TGTGCCAGCAGCACTTCGGGCAGGATGGGGGGCTACACCTTC.

The chain employs TRBV6-5 and TRBJ1-3; 9 bases agree with TRBD1. CDR1 and CDR2 from the germline V gene are MNHEY and SVGAGI. The CDR3 loop spans 15 amino acids. V lost 5 bases and J lost 3; bases outside the gene matches: 5. CDR3 coding DNA: TGTGCCAGCAGTACAGGGGGCGCGGGTGGAAACACCATATATTTT. Translating it yields CASSTGGAGGNTIYF.

The chain recombines TRBV28 with TRBJ1-5; a weak D match, TRBD1 (6 bases). From germline, CDR1 is MDHEN and CDR2 SYDVKM. The CDR3 spans 15 residues. V was trimmed by 2 bases and J by 6 bases, leaving 14 bases between them. This CDR3 reads CASSLGVGAGQPQHF. The CDR3 DNA sequence: TGTGCCAGCAGTTTAGGAGTGGGGGCCGGTCAGCCCCAGCATTTT.

The J gene is TRBJ1-2, the V gene TRBV2; no clear D. In germline, CDR1 is SNHLY, CDR2 FYNNEI. This CDR3 is 12 amino acids long. Between the trimmed V and J ends, which lost 4 bases and 4 bases, there was a span of 7 bases. The CDR3 loop is CASSAFGYGYTF. CDR3 nucleotide sequence: TGTGCCAGCAGTGCCTTCGGCTATGGCTACACCTTC.

The chain is built from TRBV6-5 and TRBJ2-1; 10 nucleotides agree with TRBD2. The junction had 3 bases not matched to a gene; V was cut back by 6 bases and J by 7 bases. This CDR3 comprises 13 residues. Germline V lookup: CDR1 MNHEY, CDR2 SVGAGI. CDR3 protein: CASRAGGENEQFF. Written as DNA, the CDR3 is TGTGCCAGCAGAGCGGGGGGGGAAAATGAGCAGTTCTTC.